What follows describes a single T cell receptor beta chain. The antigen is unknown. The entirety of the isolated RNA underwent reverse transcription, so expressed TCRB transcripts were sequenced. The method was immunoSEQ multiplex PCR; TCRdb's version includes in-frame clones alone and lacks a portion of them. The sample lists 300,000 to 350,000 clones; about 13% were seen once. The purity of all sorted populations exceeded 95%. Per the germline V gene, CDR1 is SGDLS and CDR2 is YYNGEE. The CDR3 totals 15 residues. V lost 0 bases, J lost 5 bases, and 14 bases lay in between. The data derive from a study of beta chain features in type 1 diabetes. Study context: Researchers looked at some 110 million sorted cells across all samples. Study observations and caveats: Moderately but significantly shorter TCRB CDR3s were found in Type 1 diabetes patients in all four CD4+ subsets. Patients' naive, central memory and regulatory TCRB repertoires appeared more alike than those of healthy donors. Insertions at VDJ junctions were less frequent in type 1 diabetes patients. These patients also deleted more nucleotides at the same junctions.

The TCR comes from a woman aged 18-30 years with type 1 diabetes. The J gene is TRBJ2-5, the V gene TRBV9; the D is unclear. The sequencing input was naive CD4+ T cells from blood. The CDR3 DNA is TGTGCCAGCAGCGTAGCTCGCTCCACGGTGGAGACCCAGTACTTC. Protein sequence: CASSVARSTVETQYF.